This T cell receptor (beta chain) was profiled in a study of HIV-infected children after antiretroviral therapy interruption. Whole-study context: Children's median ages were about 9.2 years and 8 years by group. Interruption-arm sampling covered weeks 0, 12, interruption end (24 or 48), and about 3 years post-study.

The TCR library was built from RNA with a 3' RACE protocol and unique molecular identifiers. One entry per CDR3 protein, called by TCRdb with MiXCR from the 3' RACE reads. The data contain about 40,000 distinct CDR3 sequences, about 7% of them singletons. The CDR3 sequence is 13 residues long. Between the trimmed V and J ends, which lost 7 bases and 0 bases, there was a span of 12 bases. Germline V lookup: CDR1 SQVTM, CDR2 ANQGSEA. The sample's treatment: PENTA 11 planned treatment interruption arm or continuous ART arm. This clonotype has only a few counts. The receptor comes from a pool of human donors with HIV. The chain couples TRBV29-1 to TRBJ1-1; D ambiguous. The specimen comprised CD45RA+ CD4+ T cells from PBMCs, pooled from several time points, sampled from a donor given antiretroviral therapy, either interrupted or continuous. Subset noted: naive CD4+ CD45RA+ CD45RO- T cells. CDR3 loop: CSGLIPMNTEAFF. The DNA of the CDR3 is TGCAGCGGTCTCATCCCCATGAACACTGAAGCTTTCTTT.